This T cell receptor beta chain comes out of a study of blood T cells in healthy people across ages. The authors ran a second PCR of about 7 to 11 cycles using a sample-barcoded 5' primer and a J-beta primer mix. TCRdb reprocessed the 5' RACE reads via MiXCR and lists one record per CDR3 protein. The sample lists roughly 560,000 distinct CDR3 sequences; around 24% were seen once. CDR3 size: 11 residues. V was cut by 4 bases and J by 7 bases, with 7 bases left in between. Germline V CDR1 and CDR2: SQVTM, ANQGSEA. The sample was also reused in another study, on T cells of mothers and their children.

The chain joins TRBV29-1 to TRBJ1-4, with D hard to call. The sequencing input was blood. This TCR was sampled from a boy aged 5-17 years in good health. CDR3 sequence reads: CSVVRGEKLFF. As DNA, the CDR3 is TGCAGCGTTGTTCGGGGTGAAAAACTGTTTTTT.